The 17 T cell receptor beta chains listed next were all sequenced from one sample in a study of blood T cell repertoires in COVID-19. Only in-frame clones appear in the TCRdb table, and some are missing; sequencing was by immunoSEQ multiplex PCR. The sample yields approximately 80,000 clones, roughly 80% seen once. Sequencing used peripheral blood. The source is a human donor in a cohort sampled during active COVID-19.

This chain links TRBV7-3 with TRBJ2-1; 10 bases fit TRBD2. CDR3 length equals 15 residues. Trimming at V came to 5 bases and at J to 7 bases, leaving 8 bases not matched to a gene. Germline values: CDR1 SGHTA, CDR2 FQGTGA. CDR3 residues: CASSPSGGAVNEQFF. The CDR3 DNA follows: TGTGCCAGCAGCCCAAGCGGGGGGGCCGTGAATGAGCAGTTCTTC. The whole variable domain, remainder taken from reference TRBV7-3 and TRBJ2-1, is GAGVSQTPSNKVTEKGKYVELRCDPISGHTALYWYRQSLGQGPEFLIYFQGTGAADDSGLPNDRFFAVRPEGSVSTLKIQRTERGDSAVYLCASSPSGGAVNEQFFGPGTRLTVL.

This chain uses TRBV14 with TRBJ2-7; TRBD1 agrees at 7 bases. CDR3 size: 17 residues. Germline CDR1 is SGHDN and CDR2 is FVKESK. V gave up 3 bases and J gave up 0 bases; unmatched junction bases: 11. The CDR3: CASSHPFEGATSYEQYF. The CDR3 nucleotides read TGTGCCAGCAGCCACCCCTTTGAGGGGGCCACCTCCTACGAGCAGTACTTC.

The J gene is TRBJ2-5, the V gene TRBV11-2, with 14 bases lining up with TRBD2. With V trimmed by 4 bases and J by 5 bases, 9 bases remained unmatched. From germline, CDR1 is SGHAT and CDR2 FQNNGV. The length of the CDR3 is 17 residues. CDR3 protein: CASSSSLTSGGEETQYF. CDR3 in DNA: TGTGCCAGCAGCTCTTCCCTGACTAGCGGGGGGGAGGAGACCCAGTACTTC.

The CDR3 nucleotides are TGTGCCAGCAGCCATCGGGGTGATGAAAAACTGTTTTTT. The encoded protein is CASSHRGDEKLFF. J is TRBJ1-4 and V is TRBV7-9; D is uncertain. Germline-derived CDR1 and CDR2 are SEHNR and FQNEAQ (reference sequence). Trimming removed 5 bases from V and 6 bases from J, with 10 bases in between. The CDR3 sequence is 13 residues long. Full variable domain (outside the CDR3, taken from reference TRBV7-9 and TRBJ1-4): DTGVSQNPRHKITKRGQNVTFRCDPISEHNRLYWYRQTLGQGPEFLTYFQNEAQLEKSRLLSDRFSAERPKGSFSTLEIQRTEQGDSAMYLCASSHRGDEKLFFGSGTQLSVL.

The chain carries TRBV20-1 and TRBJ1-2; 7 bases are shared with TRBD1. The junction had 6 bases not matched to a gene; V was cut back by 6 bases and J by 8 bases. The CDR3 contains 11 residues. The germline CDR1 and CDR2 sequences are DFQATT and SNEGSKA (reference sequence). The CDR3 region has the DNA TGCAGTGCAGCACAGGGGTGGGGCTACACCTTC. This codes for CSAAQGWGYTF.

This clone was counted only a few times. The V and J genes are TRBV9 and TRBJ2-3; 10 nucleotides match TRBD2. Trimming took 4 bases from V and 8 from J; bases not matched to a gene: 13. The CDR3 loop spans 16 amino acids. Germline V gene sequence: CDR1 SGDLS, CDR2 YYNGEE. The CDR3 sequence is CASSPRASGGAGTQYF. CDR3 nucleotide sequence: TGTGCCAGCAGCCCCCGTGCGAGCGGGGGGGCAGGTACGCAGTATTTT.

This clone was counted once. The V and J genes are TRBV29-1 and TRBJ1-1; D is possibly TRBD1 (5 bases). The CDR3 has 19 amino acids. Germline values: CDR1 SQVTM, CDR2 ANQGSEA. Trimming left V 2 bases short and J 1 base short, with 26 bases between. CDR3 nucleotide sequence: TGCAGCGTTGAACTGTGGAGGGGCAGGGCAATGATGGAGAACACTGAAGCTTTCTTT. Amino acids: CSVELWRGRAMMENTEAFF.

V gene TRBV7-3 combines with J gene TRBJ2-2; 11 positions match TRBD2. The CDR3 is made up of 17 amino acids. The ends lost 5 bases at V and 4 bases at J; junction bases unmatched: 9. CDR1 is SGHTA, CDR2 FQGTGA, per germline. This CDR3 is CASSPIAGGPGTGELFF. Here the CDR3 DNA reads TGTGCCAGCAGCCCCATAGCGGGGGGGCCGGGCACCGGGGAGCTGTTTTTT.

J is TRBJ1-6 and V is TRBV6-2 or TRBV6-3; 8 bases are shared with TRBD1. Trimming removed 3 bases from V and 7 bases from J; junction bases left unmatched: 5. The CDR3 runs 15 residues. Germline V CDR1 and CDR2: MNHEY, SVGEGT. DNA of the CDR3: TGTGCCAGCAGTTATGGTACAGGGGGGAATTCACCCCTCCACTTT. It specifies CASSYGTGGNSPLHF.

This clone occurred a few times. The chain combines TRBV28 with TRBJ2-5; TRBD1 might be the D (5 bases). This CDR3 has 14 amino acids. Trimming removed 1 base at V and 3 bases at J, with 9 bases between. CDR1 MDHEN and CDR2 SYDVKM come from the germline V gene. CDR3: CASSLSPREETQYF. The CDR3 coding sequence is TGTGCCAGCAGTTTATCCCCCAGGGAAGAGACCCAGTACTTC.

As DNA, the CDR3 is TGTGCCAGCAGTTTGCCACTCAGCAATCAGCCCCAGCATTTT. Encoded protein: CASSLPLSNQPQHF. The chain combines TRBV2 with TRBJ1-5; no clear D. The V end lost 5 bases, the J end lost 1 base, and 9 bases lay between the germline ends. Germline CDR1 and CDR2: SNHLY and FYNNEI. The CDR3 runs to 14 residues.

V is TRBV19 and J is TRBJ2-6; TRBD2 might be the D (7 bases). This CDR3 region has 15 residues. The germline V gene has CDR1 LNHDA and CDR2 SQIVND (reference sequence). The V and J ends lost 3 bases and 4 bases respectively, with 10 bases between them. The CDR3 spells CASSIGGTGANVLTF. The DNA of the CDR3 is TGTGCCAGTAGTATCGGGGGGACAGGGGCCAACGTCCTGACTTTC.

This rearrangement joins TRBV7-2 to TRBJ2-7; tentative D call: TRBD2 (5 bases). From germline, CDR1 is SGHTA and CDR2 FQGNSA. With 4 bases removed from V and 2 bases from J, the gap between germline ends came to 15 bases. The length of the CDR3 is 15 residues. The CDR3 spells CASSSSQRRAYEQYF. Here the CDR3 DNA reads TGTGCCAGCAGCTCCTCGCAGCGGAGAGCCTACGAGCAGTACTTC.

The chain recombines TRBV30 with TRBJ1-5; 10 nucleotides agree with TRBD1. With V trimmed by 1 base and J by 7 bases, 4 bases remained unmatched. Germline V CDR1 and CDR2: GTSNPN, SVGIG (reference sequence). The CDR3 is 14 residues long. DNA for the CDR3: TGTGCCTGGAGTGCCTGGGACAGGGGACAGCCCCAGCATTTT. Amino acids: CAWSAWDRGQPQHF.

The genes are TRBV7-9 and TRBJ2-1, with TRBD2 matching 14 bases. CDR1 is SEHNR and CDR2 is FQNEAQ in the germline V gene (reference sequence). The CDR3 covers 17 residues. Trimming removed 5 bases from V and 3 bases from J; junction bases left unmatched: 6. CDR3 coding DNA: TGTGCCAGCAGCCGGCGCGGACTAGCGGGGGGCTACAATGAGCAGTTCTTC. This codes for CASSRRGLAGGYNEQFF.

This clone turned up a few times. CDR3 in amino acids: CASSDRRYFDQYF. The CDR3 region has the DNA TGTGCCAGTAGTGACAGGCGCTATTTTGACCAGTACTTC. J is TRBJ2-5 and V is TRBV19, with D possibly TRBD1 on 6 matching bases. There are 13 residues in the CDR3. Germline values: CDR1 LNHDA, CDR2 SQIVND (reference sequence). V lost 5 bases to trimming and J lost 10 bases, with 17 bases between them.

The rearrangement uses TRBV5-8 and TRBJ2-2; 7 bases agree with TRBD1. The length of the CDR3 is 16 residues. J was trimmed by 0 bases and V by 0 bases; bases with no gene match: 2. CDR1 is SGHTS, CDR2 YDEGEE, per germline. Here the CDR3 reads CASSLGDSPNTGELFF. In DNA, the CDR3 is TGTGCCAGCAGCTTGGGGGACAGCCCGAACACCGGGGAGCTGTTTTTT.